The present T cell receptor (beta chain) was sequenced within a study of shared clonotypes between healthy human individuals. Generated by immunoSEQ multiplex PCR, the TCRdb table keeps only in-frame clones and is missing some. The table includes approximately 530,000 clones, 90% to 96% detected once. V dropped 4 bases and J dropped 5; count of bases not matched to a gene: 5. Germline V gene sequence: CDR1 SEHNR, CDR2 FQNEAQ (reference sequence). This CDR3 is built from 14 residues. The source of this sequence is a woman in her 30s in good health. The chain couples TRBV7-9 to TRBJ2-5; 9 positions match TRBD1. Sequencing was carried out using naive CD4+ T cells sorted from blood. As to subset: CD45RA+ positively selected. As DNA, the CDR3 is TGTGCCAGCAGCTCCGACAGGGGGATGGAGACCCAGTACTTC. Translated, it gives CASSSDRGMETQYF.